The clone carrying this TCR beta chain showed up just a few times. As yet, its antigen is unknown. A much larger clone lies a single base off, so this may be a read error. This sample was included in a study of metastatic and nonmetastatic thyroid tumors. Background on the study: Malignant and benign thyroid patients had repertoires compared in peripheral blood and tumor or nodule tissue. Overall study findings and caveats: Malignant tumors reportedly showed significantly higher TCR beta diversity than benign nodules in both blood and tumor.

No treatment had been given to any patient before thyroid surgery. Germline-derived CDR1 and CDR2 are MNHNY and SVGAGI (reference sequence). V lost 2 bases and J 5 bases, leaving 18 bases between the germline ends. The CDR3 sequence is 16 residues long. TCRdb re-processed the PCR reads through MiXCR. Counted here are tens of thousands of clones, about 12% occurring once; the ten biggest clones make up roughly 10%. The chain uses TRBV6-6 and TRBJ2-5; D gene unclear. Specimen: tumor tissue. This TCR derives from a female donor with papillary thyroid cancer or a benign thyroid nodule (not recorded which). Some clones in this sample may be carry-over from other donors' samples. In DNA, the CDR3 is TGTGCCAGCAGTTACGTTTCCCGAGTGGGATGCGAGACCCAGTACTTC. It encodes CASSYVSRVGCETQYF.